The present T cell receptor (beta chain) was sequenced within a study of blood T cells in healthy people across ages. On the study more broadly: About one barcoded beta molecule per two T cells was captured by template switching.

This CDR3 is 17 amino acids long. The ends were cut back, 1 base at V and 0 bases at J, with 13 bases in the middle. Germline V gene data show CDR1 as LNHNV and CDR2 as YYDKDF (reference sequence). Combining a sample-barcoded 5' primer with a J-beta primer mix, a second PCR ran for roughly 7 to 11 cycles. A single record per CDR3 protein comes from TCRdb applying MiXCR to the 5' RACE reads. The sample lists approximately 900,000 distinct CDR3 sequences, 25% to 30% occurring once. The same data also went into a second study, on T cells of mothers and their children.

The sequencing input was blood. The receptor comes from a woman aged 40-49 years in good health. The V and J genes are TRBV15 and TRBJ1-5; a weak D match, TRBD1 (5 bases). Written as DNA, the CDR3 is TGTGCCACCAGCAGAGCCCCCGGCAGGGATAGCAATCAGCCCCAGCATTTT. Amino acids: CATSRAPGRDSNQPQHF.